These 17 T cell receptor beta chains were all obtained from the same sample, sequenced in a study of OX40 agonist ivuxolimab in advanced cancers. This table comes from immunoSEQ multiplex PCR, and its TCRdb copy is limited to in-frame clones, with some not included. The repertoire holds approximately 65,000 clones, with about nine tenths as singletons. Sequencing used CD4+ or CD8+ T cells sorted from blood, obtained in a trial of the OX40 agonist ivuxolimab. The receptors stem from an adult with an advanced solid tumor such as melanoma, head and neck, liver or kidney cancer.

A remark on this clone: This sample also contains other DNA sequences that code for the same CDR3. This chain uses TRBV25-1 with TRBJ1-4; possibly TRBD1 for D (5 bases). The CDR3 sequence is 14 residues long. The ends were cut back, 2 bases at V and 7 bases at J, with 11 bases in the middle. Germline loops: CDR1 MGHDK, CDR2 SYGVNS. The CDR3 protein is CASSEGRRGEKLFF. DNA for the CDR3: TGTGCCAGCAGTGAAGGTAGGAGGGGTGAAAAACTGTTTTTT.

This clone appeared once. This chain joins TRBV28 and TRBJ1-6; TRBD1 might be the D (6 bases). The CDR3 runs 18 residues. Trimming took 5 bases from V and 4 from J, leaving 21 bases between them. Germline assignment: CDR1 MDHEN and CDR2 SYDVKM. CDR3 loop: CASSPSGAGESYNSPLHF. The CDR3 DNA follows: TGTGCCAGCAGTCCAAGCGGTGCAGGGGAGTCGTATAATTCACCCCTCCACTTT.

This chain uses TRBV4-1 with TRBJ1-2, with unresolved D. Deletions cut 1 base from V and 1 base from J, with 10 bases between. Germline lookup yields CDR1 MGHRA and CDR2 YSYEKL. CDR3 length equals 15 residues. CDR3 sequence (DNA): TGCGCCAGCAGCCAAGGGGCGGATTTTAACTATGGCTACACCTTC. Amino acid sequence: CASSQGADFNYGYTF.

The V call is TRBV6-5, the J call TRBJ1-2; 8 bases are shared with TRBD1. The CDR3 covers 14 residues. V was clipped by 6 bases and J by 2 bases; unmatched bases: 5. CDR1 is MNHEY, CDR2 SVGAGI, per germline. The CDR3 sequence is CASRSGQGNYGYTF. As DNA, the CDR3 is TGTGCCAGCAGATCTGGACAGGGAAACTATGGCTACACCTTC.

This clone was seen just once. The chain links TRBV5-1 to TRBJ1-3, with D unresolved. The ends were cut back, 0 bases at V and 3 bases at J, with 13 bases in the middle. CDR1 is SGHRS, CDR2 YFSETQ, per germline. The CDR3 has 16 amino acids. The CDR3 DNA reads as TGCGCCAGCAGCTTGGCCGGGCATAGGTTTGGAAACACCATATATTTT. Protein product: CASSLAGHRFGNTIYF.

The CDR3 DNA sequence: TGTGCCAGCAGTGGGGACAGGGGGGGCACAGATACGCAGTATTTT. This encodes CASSGDRGGTDTQYF. The chain employs TRBV9 and TRBJ2-3; 11 bases fit TRBD1. The CDR3 totals 15 residues. V lost 5 bases and J lost 1; bases outside the gene matches: 3. Germline values: CDR1 SGDLS, CDR2 YYNGEE. The entire variable domain, with the rest obtained from reference TRBV9 and TRBJ2-3, is as follows: DSGVTQTPKHLITATGQRVTLRCSPRSGDLSVYWYQQSLDQGLQFLIQYYNGEERAKGNILERFSAQQFPDLHSELNLSSLELGDSALYFCASSGDRGGTDTQYFGPGTRLTVL.

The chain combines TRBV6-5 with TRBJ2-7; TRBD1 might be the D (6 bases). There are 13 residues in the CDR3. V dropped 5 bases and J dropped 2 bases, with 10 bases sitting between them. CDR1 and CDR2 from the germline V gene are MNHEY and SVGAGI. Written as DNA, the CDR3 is TGTGCCAGCAGTGCCCAGGGGACCTACGAGCAGTACTTC. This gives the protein CASSAQGTYEQYF.

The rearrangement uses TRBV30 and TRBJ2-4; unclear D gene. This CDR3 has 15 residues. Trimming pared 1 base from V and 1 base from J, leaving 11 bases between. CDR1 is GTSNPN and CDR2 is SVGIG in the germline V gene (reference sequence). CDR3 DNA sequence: TGTGCCTGGAGTGCCCGGACCACCGCCAAAAACATTCAGTACTTC. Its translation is CAWSARTTAKNIQYF.

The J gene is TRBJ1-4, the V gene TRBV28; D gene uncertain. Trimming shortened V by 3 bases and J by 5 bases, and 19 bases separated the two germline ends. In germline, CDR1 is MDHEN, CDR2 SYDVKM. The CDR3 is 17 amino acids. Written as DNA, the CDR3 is TGTGCCAGCAGTTTTCTTCCGTCCGCCGGGAACAATGAAAAACTGTTTTTT. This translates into CASSFLPSAGNNEKLFF.

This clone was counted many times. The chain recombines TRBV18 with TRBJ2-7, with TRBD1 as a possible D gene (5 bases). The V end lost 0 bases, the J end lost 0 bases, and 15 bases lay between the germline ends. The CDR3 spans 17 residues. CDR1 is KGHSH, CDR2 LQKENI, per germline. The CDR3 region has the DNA TGTGCCAGCTCACCACCGGGTTGGAGAGACAGCTCCTACGAGCAGTACTTC. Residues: CASSPPGWRDSSYEQYF.

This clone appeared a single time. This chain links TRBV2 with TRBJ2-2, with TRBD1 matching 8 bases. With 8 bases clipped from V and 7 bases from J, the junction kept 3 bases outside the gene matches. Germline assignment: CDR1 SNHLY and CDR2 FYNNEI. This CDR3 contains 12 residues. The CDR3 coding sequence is TGTGCCAGCGGACAGGGCGGCGGGGAGCTGTTTTTT. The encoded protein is CASGQGGGELFF.

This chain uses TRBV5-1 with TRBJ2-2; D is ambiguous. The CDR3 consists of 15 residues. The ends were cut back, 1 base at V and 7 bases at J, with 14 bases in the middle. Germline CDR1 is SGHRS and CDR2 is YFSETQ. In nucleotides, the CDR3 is TGCGCCAGCAGCTTGTTAGGGCCCACCCTCGGGGAGCTGTTTTTT. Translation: CASSLLGPTLGELFF.

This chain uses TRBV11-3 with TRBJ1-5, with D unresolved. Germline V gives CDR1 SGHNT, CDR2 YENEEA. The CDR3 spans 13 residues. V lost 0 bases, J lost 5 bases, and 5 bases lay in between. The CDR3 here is CASSLEPDQPQHF. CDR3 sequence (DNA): TGTGCCAGCAGCTTAGAACCCGATCAGCCCCAGCATTTT.

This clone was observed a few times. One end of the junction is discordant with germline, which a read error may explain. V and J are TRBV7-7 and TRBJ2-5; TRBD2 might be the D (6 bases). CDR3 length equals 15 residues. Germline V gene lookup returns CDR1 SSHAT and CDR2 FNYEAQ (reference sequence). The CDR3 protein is CASSRGLFGVETQYF. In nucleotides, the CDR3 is TGTGCTAGCAGCCGGGGACTGTTCGGGGTGGAGACCCAGTACTTC.

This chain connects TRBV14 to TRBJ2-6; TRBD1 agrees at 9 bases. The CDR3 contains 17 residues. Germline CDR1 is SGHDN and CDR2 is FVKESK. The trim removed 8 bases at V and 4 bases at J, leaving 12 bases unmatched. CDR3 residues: CASAPGTGRPGANVLTF. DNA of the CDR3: TGTGCCAGCGCCCCCGGGACAGGGAGGCCAGGGGCCAACGTCCTGACTTTC.

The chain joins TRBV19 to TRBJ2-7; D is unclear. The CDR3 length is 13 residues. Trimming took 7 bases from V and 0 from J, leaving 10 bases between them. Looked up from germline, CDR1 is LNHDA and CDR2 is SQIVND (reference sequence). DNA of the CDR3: TGTGCCAGTAAGGGCGAGAGCTCCTACGAGCAGTACTTC. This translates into CASKGESSYEQYF.

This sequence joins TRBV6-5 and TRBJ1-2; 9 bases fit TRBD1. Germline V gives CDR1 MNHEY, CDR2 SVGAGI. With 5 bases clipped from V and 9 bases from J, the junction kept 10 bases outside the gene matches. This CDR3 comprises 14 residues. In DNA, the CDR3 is TGTGCCAGCAGTATCCGGGACAGGGATGGTAGCTACACCTTC. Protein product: CASSIRDRDGSYTF.